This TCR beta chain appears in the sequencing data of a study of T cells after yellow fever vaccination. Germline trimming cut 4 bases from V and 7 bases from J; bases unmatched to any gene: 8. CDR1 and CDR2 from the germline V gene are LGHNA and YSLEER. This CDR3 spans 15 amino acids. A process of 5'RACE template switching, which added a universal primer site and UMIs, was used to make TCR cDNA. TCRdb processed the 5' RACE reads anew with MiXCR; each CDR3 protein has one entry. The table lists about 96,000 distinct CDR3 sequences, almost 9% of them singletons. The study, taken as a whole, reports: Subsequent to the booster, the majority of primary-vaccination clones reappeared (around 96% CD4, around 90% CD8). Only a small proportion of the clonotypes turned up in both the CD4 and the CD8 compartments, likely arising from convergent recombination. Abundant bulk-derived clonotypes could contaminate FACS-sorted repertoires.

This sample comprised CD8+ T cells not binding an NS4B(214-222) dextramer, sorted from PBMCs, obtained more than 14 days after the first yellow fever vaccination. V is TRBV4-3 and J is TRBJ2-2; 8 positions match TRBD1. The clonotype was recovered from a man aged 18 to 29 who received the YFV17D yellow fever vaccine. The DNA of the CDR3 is TGCGCCAGCAGCCCTATCAGGGGGCGAAGCGGGGAGCTGTTTTTT. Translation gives CASSPIRGRSGELFF.